These 11 T cell receptor beta chains share one sample of origin, sequenced in a study of blood T cell repertoires in COVID-19. Using immunoSEQ multiplex PCR, the repertoire was profiled, and TCRdb retains in-frame clones only, with some absent. The data contain just over 150,000 clones, 75% to 90% of them singletons. Sequences were obtained from peripheral blood. Receptors originate from a man in his fifties or sixties with acute or convalescent COVID-19.

Written as DNA, the CDR3 is TGTGCCACCAGCACAGAATCGGACATAAACTATGGCTACACCTTC. It specifies CATSTESDINYGYTF. The rearrangement uses TRBV6-2 or TRBV6-3 and TRBJ1-2; D perhaps matches TRBD1 (5 bases). The CDR3 runs to 15 residues. The V end lost 10 bases, the J end lost 2 bases, and 20 bases lay between the germline ends. CDR1 is MNHEY, CDR2 SVGEGT, per germline.

CDR3 amino acids: CASSLNGRDNSPLHF. In nucleotides, the CDR3 is TGCGCCAGCAGCCTTAACGGGAGGGATAATTCACCCCTCCACTTT. The chain combines TRBV4-3 with TRBJ1-6, with D hard to call. Per germline, CDR1 LGHNA and CDR2 YSLEER. This CDR3 region has 15 residues. Trimming took off 4 bases at V and 5 bases at J, with 12 bases between the two ends.

The V call is TRBV19, the J call TRBJ1-2; D possibly corresponds to TRBD1 (6 bases). The V gene's germline CDR1 is LNHDA and CDR2 SQIVND (reference sequence). Trimming left V 4 bases short and J 4 bases short, with 19 bases between. CDR3 length: 16 residues. In nucleotides, the CDR3 is TGTGCCAGTAGTAGGAACCGGGACACAGGTATCTATGGCTACACCTTC. As protein: CASSRNRDTGIYGYTF.

This clone has more than one count but fewer than ten. The chain is built from TRBV19 and TRBJ2-7; 8 bases agree with TRBD1. The CDR3 covers 15 residues. V dropped 4 bases and J dropped 3; count of bases not matched to a gene: 8. Germline V gives CDR1 LNHDA, CDR2 SQIVND (reference sequence). CDR3 DNA sequence: TGTGCCAGTAGTACGCTCGGACAGGGTAACTACGAGCAGTACTTC. It translates to CASSTLGQGNYEQYF.

The chain recombines TRBV6-4 with TRBJ2-7, with D possibly matching TRBD1 (6 bases). V shed 2 bases and J shed 4 bases, with 12 bases lying between them. This CDR3 comprises 14 residues. Germline CDR1 MRHNA, CDR2 SNTAGT. The CDR3 bases are TGTGCCAGCAGTGACCGCGACAGGAGGTACGAGCAGTACTTC. This codes for CASSDRDRRYEQYF.

The rearrangement links TRBV29-1 to TRBJ1-2; 10 bases line up with TRBD1. The ends lost 6 bases at V and 4 bases at J; junction bases unmatched: 5. Germline V CDR1 and CDR2: SQVTM, ANQGSEA. This CDR3 has 13 amino acids. The CDR3 loop is CSVGTGAAYGYTF. The CDR3 DNA follows: TGCAGCGTAGGGACAGGGGCGGCCTATGGCTACACCTTC.

This clone has only one observation. J is TRBJ1-6 and V is TRBV5-1, with D possibly matching TRBD1 (5 bases). The CDR3 covers 14 residues. V shed 2 bases and J shed 5 bases, with 8 bases lying between them. CDR1 is SGHRS and CDR2 is YFSETQ in the germline V gene. The CDR3 sequence is CASSLSGDNSPLHF. DNA for the CDR3: TGCGCCAGCAGCTTATCGGGGGATAATTCACCCCTCCACTTT. Full variable domain (remainder filled in from reference TRBV5-1 and TRBJ1-6): KAGVTQTPRYLIKTRGQQVTLSCSPISGHRSVSWYQQTPGQGLQFLFEYFSETQRNKGNFPGRFSGRQFSNSRSEMNVSTLELGDSALYLCASSLSGDNSPLHFGNGTRLTVT.

The chain joins TRBV5-1 to TRBJ2-5; a weak D match, TRBD2 (6 bases). V shed 4 bases and J shed 5 bases, with 15 bases lying between them. Germline V gene sequence: CDR1 SGHRS, CDR2 YFSETQ. There are 14 residues in the CDR3. In DNA, the CDR3 is TGCGCCAGCAGCGCCCCGGCGGGGAGCGAGACCCAGTACTTC. Translating gives CASSAPAGSETQYF.

The rearrangement links TRBV7-2 to TRBJ2-7; 13 bases align to TRBD2. The junction had 12 bases not matched to a gene; V was cut back by 1 base and J by 3 bases. This CDR3 region has 19 residues. From germline, CDR1 is SGHTA and CDR2 FQGNSA. CDR3 in DNA: TGTGCCAGCAGCTTAGTTTCCCTGGTGGGGACTAGCGGGATCTACGAGCAGTACTTC. Translating gives CASSLVSLVGTSGIYEQYF.

The CDR3 protein is CASSPPPGQSYGYTF. The DNA for the CDR3 is TGTGCCAGCTCACCACCACCGGGACAGAGCTATGGCTACACCTTC. The chain couples TRBV18 to TRBJ1-2; 7 nucleotides match TRBD1. Germline-derived CDR1 and CDR2 are KGHSH and LQKENI. With V trimmed by 0 bases and J by 4 bases, 5 bases remained unmatched. The CDR3 consists of 15 residues.

V is TRBV4-3 and J is TRBJ1-4; D remains ambiguous. This CDR3 is built from 14 residues. The V end was cut by 6 bases, the J end by 7 bases, with 15 bases between. From germline, CDR1 is LGHNA and CDR2 YSLEER. CDR3 in amino acids: CASSYRDWSEKLFF. CDR3 sequence (DNA): TGCGCCAGCAGTTACCGGGATTGGAGTGAAAAACTGTTTTTT.